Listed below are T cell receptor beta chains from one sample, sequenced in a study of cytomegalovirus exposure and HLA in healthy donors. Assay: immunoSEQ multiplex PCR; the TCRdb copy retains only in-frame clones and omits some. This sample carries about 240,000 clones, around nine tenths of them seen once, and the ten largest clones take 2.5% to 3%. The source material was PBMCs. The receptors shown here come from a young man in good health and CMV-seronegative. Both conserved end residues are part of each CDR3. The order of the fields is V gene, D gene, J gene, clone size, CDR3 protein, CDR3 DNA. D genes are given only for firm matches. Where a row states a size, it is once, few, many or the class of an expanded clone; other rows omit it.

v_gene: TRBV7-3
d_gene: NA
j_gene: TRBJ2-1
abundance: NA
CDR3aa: CASTLLAGSYNEQFF
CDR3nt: TGTGCCAGCACCCTGCTTGCGGGTTCCTACAATGAGCAGTTCTTC

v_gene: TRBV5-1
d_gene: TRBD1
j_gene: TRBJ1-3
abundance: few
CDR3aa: CASSLFGTGPDTIYF
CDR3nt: TGCGCCAGCAGCTTGTTCGGGACAGGTCCCGACACCATATATTTT

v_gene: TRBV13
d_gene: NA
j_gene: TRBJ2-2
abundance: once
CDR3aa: CASSLDPGGVGTGELFF
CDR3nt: TGTGCCAGCAGCTTAGATCCGGGGGGCGTGGGCACCGGGGAGCTGTTTTTT

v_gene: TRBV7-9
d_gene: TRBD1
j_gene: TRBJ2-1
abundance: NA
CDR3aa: CASSPRQGFGNEQFF
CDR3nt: TGTGCCAGCAGCCCCCGACAGGGGTTCGGCAATGAGCAGTTCTTC

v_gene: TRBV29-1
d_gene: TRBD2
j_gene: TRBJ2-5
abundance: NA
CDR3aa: CSALREIVETQYF
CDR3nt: TGCAGCGCACTGCGGGAGATCGTAGAGACCCAGTACTTC

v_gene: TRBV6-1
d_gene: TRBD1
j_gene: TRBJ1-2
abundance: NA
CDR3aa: CASRPGQGARGYTF
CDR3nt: TGTGCCAGCAGACCGGGACAGGGGGCAAGAGGCTACACCTTC

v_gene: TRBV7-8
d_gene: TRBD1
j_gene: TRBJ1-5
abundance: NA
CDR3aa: CASSLLGQGINQPQHF
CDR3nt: TGTGCCAGCAGCTTGCTGGGACAGGGAATCAATCAGCCCCAGCATTTT

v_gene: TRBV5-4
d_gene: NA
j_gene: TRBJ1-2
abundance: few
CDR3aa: CASTPGQNYGYTF
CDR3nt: TGTGCCAGCACCCCAGGACAGAATTATGGCTACACCTTC

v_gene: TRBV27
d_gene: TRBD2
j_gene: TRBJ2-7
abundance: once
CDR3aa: CASSFRRGSGNEQYF
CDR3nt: TGTGCCAGCAGTTTCCGGCGGGGAAGCGGGAACGAGCAGTACTTC

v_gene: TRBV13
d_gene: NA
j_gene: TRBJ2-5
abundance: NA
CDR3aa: CASSLGAVQETQYF
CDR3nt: TGTGCCAGCAGCTTAGGGGCAGTCCAAGAGACCCAGTACTTC

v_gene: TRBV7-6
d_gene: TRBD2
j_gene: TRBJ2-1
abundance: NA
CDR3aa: CASSLAGLAGSSYNEQFF
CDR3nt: TGTGCCAGCAGCTTAGCGGGACTAGCGGGGAGCTCCTACAATGAGCAGTTCTTC

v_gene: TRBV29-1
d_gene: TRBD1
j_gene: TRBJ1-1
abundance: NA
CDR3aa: CSVDRGAFF
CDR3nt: TGCAGCGTCGACAGGGGAGCTTTCTTT

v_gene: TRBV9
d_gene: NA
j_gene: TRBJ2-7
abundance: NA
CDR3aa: CASSVDRDSYEQYF
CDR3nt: TGTGCCAGCAGCGTAGATCGGGACTCCTACGAGCAGTACTTC

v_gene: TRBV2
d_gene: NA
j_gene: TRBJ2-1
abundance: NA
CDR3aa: CASSEAGGRYNEQFF
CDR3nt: TGTGCCAGCAGTGAAGCGGGAGGCCGGTACAATGAGCAGTTCTTC